This TCR beta chain was sequenced in a study of shared clonotypes between healthy human individuals. Each of the donors was a healthy adult who was HIV-negative and had not had a recent acute infection or vaccination. The repertoire was sequenced with immunoSEQ multiplex PCR; TCRdb's copy has only in-frame clones and lacks some. Of hundreds of thousands of clones in the sample, approximately 95% are singletons; the top ten hold 0.06%. The receptor was isolated from a woman aged 30 to 39 in good health. The sequenced material came from naive CD4+ T cells sorted from blood. Subset indicated: CD45RA+ positively selected.

CDR3 protein: CASSIVGVYQPQHF. The CDR3 DNA sequence: TGTGCCAGTAGTATTGTAGGGGTTTATCAGCCCCAGCATTTT. The V gene is TRBV19, the J gene TRBJ1-5; weak D call: TRBD1 (5 bases). Per germline, CDR1 LNHDA and CDR2 SQIVND (reference sequence). This CDR3 has 14 amino acids. The ends were cut back, 3 bases at V and 5 bases at J, with 11 bases in the middle.